This TCR beta chain was identified during a study of post-analysis software for immune sequencing data. Whole-study context: The patients showed relapsing-remitting, secondary progressive and progressive-relapsing multiple sclerosis courses.

Regarding the study as a whole: With TRBV5-6, TRBV5-1 and TRBV20-1 included, a handful of TRBV segments were more frequent in patients than in controls. For normalized Chao1 diversity, multiple sclerosis patients scored significantly lower than controls did. Same-batch preparations were strongly co-clustered by F measure.

Regarding this clonotype: Its target is unknown.

Tagging with unique molecular identifiers was a feature of the TCR beta cDNA libraries. Starting from approximately 1 to 10 million T cells, the study yielded roughly 0.5 million cDNA molecules. TCRdb processed the PCR reads anew with MiXCR; each CDR3 protein has one entry. The table shows some 800,000 distinct CDR3 sequences, with roughly 46% occurring only once. The CDR3 covers 12 residues. The germline CDR1 and CDR2 sequences are MNHEY and SVGAGI. The V gene end was trimmed by 6 bases and the J gene end by 6 bases; junction bases not matched to a gene: 4. This TCR was sampled from a girl aged 5-17 years with multiple sclerosis. What was sequenced was blood. This sequence joins TRBV6-5 and TRBJ2-7; 8 nucleotides line up with TRBD1. This CDR3 is CASRGQGIEQYF. Written as DNA, the CDR3 is TGTGCCAGCAGAGGACAGGGCATCGAGCAGTACTTC.